Shown below are 17 T cell receptor beta chains from a single sample sequenced in a study of human T cells and chemical hapten exposure (dated by TCRdb to the early 2020s). The library was made by 5' RACE. The sequencer listed for this sample is Illumina MiSeq. TCRdb handled the public reads itself, with Q25 trimming in fastp and clone calling in MiXCR, and kept productive beta chains. Rows matching on CDR3 protein sequence are summarized as one entry with the most common DNA and genes. This sample has about 140,000 distinct CDR3 sequences in its table, and roughly 4.1% of those were observed once. The ten most abundant clones make up around 1.4% of the sample. Total RNA was isolated from unfractionated whole blood collected in Tempus Blood RNA tubes. These receptors were obtained from a female donor in good health.

J is TRBJ2-1 and V is TRBV6-6, with TRBD2 identical over 10 bases. Trimming cost V 0 bases and J 3 bases; bases outside gene matches: 5. The CDR3 extends over 17 amino acids. The germline V gene has CDR1 MNHNY and CDR2 SVGAGI (reference sequence). CDR3: CASSYSGLAGVYNEQFF. CDR3 bases: TGTGCCAGCAGTTACTCGGGTCTAGCGGGGGTCTACAATGAGCAGTTCTTC.

CDR3 DNA: TGTGCCAGCAGCTATACAGGGAGTTCTAATGATGGCTACACCTTC. It encodes CASSYTGSSNDGYTF. The genes are TRBV7-3 and TRBJ1-2; the D gene is possibly TRBD1 (6 bases). Trimming removed 4 bases from V and 6 bases from J, with 18 bases in between. CDR3 length equals 15 residues. Per the germline V gene, CDR1 is SGHTA and CDR2 is FQGTGA.

This clonotype was found many times. This chain uses TRBV4-3 with TRBJ2-3; D remains ambiguous. Per germline, CDR1 LGHNA and CDR2 YSLEER. Trimming removed 4 bases from V and 6 bases from J, with 20 bases in between. The CDR3 sequence is 16 residues long. CDR3 DNA sequence: TGCGCCAGCAGCCTAAGCCCGGGTCCGAGTACGGATACGCAGTATTTT. It is translated as CASSLSPGPSTDTQYF.

The sample holds many counts of this clonotype. The V and J genes are TRBV7-9 and TRBJ2-3; perhaps TRBD1 as D (5 bases). The CDR3 consists of 14 residues. Trimming pared 0 bases from V and 4 bases from J, leaving 8 bases between. In germline, CDR1 is SEHNR, CDR2 FQNEAQ (reference sequence). The CDR3 nucleotides are TGTGCCAGCAGCTTAGCGAAGACAGCAGATACGCAGTATTTT. This encodes CASSLAKTADTQYF.

This clonotype was seen more than once but under ten times. The V gene is TRBV2, the J gene TRBJ2-3; maybe TRBD2 (6 bases). The CDR3 consists of 17 residues. Trimming left V 10 bases short and J 3 bases short, with 26 bases between. CDR1 is SNHLY and CDR2 is FYNNEI in the germline V gene. The CDR3 region has the DNA TGTGCCACGATGGGCGGATCGACTAGGGGTTGTACAGATACGCAGTATTTT. Amino acid sequence: CATMGGSTRGCTDTQYF.

This clonotype was detected many times. This chain joins TRBV7-2 and TRBJ1-2, with D possibly matching TRBD1 (5 bases). CDR1 SGHTA and CDR2 FQGNSA come from the germline V gene. Trimming took off 0 bases at V and 3 bases at J, with 8 bases between the two ends. The CDR3 runs 14 residues. CDR3 nucleotide sequence: TGTGCCAGCAGCTTAGCAGGCAGGGACTATGGCTACACCTTC. It is translated as CASSLAGRDYGYTF.

The chain recombines TRBV6-1 with TRBJ2-7; D ambiguous. Trimming took 2 bases from V and 5 from J, leaving 7 bases between them. CDR1 is MNHNS and CDR2 is SASEGT in the germline V gene. The CDR3 is 12 amino acids. The CDR3 sequence is CASSERHDEQYF. The CDR3 nucleotides are TGTGCCAGCAGTGAAAGACACGACGAGCAGTACTTC.

This clonotype was observed many times. This rearrangement joins TRBV7-2 to TRBJ2-3; TRBD2 is a possible D gene (5 bases). Germline values: CDR1 SGHTA, CDR2 FQGNSA. V was cut by 3 bases and J by 6 bases, with 10 bases left in between. The CDR3 is 13 residues long. In DNA, the CDR3 is TGTGCCAGCAGCTTCTCCCCGGGGGATACGCAGTATTTT. This translates into CASSFSPGDTQYF.

This clonotype has ten or more counts. The chain carries TRBV5-1 and TRBJ2-4; TRBD1 aligns across 7 bases. The CDR3 length is 19 residues. Germline values: CDR1 SGHRS, CDR2 YFSETQ. V shed 0 bases and J 1 base; nucleotides not matched to a gene: 13. The DNA for the CDR3 is TGCGCCAGCAGCTTGGCCGTGACAGGGTTGGGGTGGGCCAAAAACATTCAGTACTTC. Its protein is CASSLAVTGLGWAKNIQYF.

This clonotype came up many times. This chain links TRBV28 with TRBJ1-4, with 10 positions matching TRBD1. Looked up from germline, CDR1 is MDHEN and CDR2 is SYDVKM. This CDR3 is 14 amino acids long. The ends lost 3 bases at V and 7 bases at J; junction bases unmatched: 2. CDR3 protein: CASSLTGGPEKLFF. Here the CDR3 DNA reads TGTGCCAGCAGTTTGACAGGGGGCCCTGAAAAACTGTTTTTT.

This clonotype was counted ten times or more. The chain carries TRBV20-1 and TRBJ1-2; no firm D call. V shed 0 bases and J shed 8 bases, with 19 bases lying between them. CDR1 is DFQATT and CDR2 is SNEGSKA in the germline V gene (reference sequence). The CDR3 runs to 15 residues. The CDR3 DNA is TGCAGTGCTAGAGATCCTAAGACAAGCGTAGTGGGCTACACCTTC. This codes for CSARDPKTSVVGYTF.

There are many counts of this clonotype. The rearrangement uses TRBV4-2 and TRBJ2-1, with 9 bases lining up with TRBD2. The V and J ends lost 0 bases and 5 bases, in that order; junction bases with no gene match: 8. Per germline, CDR1 LGHNA and CDR2 YNFKEQ. CDR3 length: 17 amino acids. In nucleotides, the CDR3 is TGTGCCAGCAGCCAAGACCTACTAGCGGGCGAGGACAATGAGCAGTTCTTC. This encodes CASSQDLLAGEDNEQFF.

This clonotype was picked up many times. The rearrangement links TRBV29-1 to TRBJ1-4, with TRBD1 as a possible D gene (6 bases). CDR3 length: 14 amino acids. V lost 1 base and J 8 bases, leaving 14 bases between the germline ends. Germline CDR1 reads SQVTM; CDR2 reads ANQGSEA. CDR3 in amino acids: CSVEGAGGDEKLFF. In DNA, the CDR3 is TGCAGCGTTGAAGGTGCCGGGGGCGACGAAAAACTGTTTTTT.

This clonotype has a count of ten or more. The V call is TRBV28, the J call TRBJ2-7; TRBD2 matches at 16 bases. The CDR3 loop spans 19 amino acids. The trim removed 4 bases at V and 4 bases at J, leaving 13 bases unmatched. CDR1 and CDR2 (germline): MDHEN, SYDVKM. CDR3 DNA sequence: TGTGCCAGCAGTTCCCACTCGACCGGGACTAGCGGGGGGGCGTACGAGCAGTACTTC. Its translation is CASSSHSTGTSGGAYEQYF.

At least ten counts were recorded for this clonotype. The chain is built from TRBV11-1 and TRBJ2-1, with TRBD2 matching 11 bases. CDR3 length equals 16 residues. CDR1 SGHAT and CDR2 FQDESV come from the germline V gene (reference sequence). V dropped 4 bases and J dropped 0; count of bases not matched to a gene: 2. CDR3 coding DNA: TGTGCCAGCAGCTCCCTAGCGGGGGGCTCCTACAATGAGCAGTTCTTC. Translation: CASSSLAGGSYNEQFF.

This clonotype came up many times. The V call is TRBV7-9, the J call TRBJ1-3; D may be TRBD1 (5 bases). The CDR3 contains 18 residues. The V gene's germline CDR1 is SEHNR and CDR2 FQNEAQ (reference sequence). Trimming pared 6 bases from V and 0 bases from J, leaving 21 bases between. CDR3 sequence: CASSPTFGTVLSGNTIYF. Here the CDR3 DNA reads TGTGCCAGCAGTCCTACCTTTGGGACGGTGCTCTCTGGAAACACCATATATTTT.

The sample holds many counts of this clonotype. The rearrangement uses TRBV4-3 and TRBJ2-2; no clear D gene. V lost 0 bases and J 3 bases, leaving 5 bases between the germline ends. The CDR3 consists of 14 residues. The germline V gene encodes CDR1 LGHNA and CDR2 YSLEER. This CDR3 reads CASSQDFYTGELFF. The DNA for the CDR3 is TGCGCCAGCAGCCAAGACTTCTACACCGGGGAGCTGTTTTTT.